One sample yielded the 32 T cell receptor beta chains listed below, sequenced in a study of neurological immune-mediated disorders. TCRdb fed the 5' RACE reads into MiXCR, producing one record per CDR3 protein. The sample includes about 40,000 distinct CDR3 sequences, roughly 2.5% of them seen just once. Input material: PBMCs. The source of these receptors is a man between 45 and 60 years old with multiple sclerosis.

This clonotype came up many times. The CDR3 protein is CSAISGEGEYEQYF. The DNA of the CDR3 is TGCAGTGCTATCTCAGGGGAAGGGGAATACGAGCAGTACTTC. The V call is TRBV20-1, the J call TRBJ2-7; possible D gene TRBD1, 6 bases. Germline loops: CDR1 DFQATT, CDR2 SNEGSKA (reference sequence). Trimming cost V 4 bases and J 4 bases, with 17 bases left between them. The CDR3 length is 14 residues.

At least ten counts were recorded for this clonotype. V gene TRBV14 combines with J gene TRBJ2-3; no reliable D call. The germline gives CDR1 SGHDN, CDR2 FVKESK. The CDR3 sequence is 13 residues long. Trimming stripped 4 bases from V and 4 bases from J, with 9 bases between. CDR3 coding DNA: TGTGCCAGCAGCCTTAGCCCGGCAGATACGCAGTATTTT. Residues: CASSLSPADTQYF.

This clonotype was picked up many times. V usage is TRBV5-1 and J usage is TRBJ1-2; D uncertain. Trimming took off 4 bases at V and 2 bases at J, with 12 bases between the two ends. Germline values: CDR1 SGHRS, CDR2 YFSETQ. This CDR3 is built from 14 residues. For the CDR3, the DNA is TGCGCCAGCAGCCCGAACGTCAGGAACTATGGCTACACCTTC. This codes for CASSPNVRNYGYTF.

This clonotype was counted ten times or more. This chain joins TRBV6-2 or TRBV6-3 and TRBJ2-4; D gene ambiguous. Trimming cost V 0 bases and J 1 base, with 13 bases left between them. Germline lookup yields CDR1 MNHEY and CDR2 SVGEGT. The CDR3 spans 17 residues. CDR3 sequence (DNA): TGTGCCAGCAGTTACTCGAGCGCCTCCGGGGCCAAAAACATTCAGTACTTC. This encodes CASSYSSASGAKNIQYF.

This clonotype was counted many times. V usage is TRBV7-2 and J usage is TRBJ2-1; a possible D gene is TRBD1 (6 bases). V lost 4 bases to trimming and J lost 4 bases, with 8 bases between them. CDR3 length equals 13 residues. Germline values: CDR1 SGHTA, CDR2 FQGNSA. The CDR3 coding sequence is TGTGCCAGCAGCTGGCAGGGGTACAATGAGCAGTTCTTC. Amino acids: CASSWQGYNEQFF.

This clonotype was picked up many times. The chain uses TRBV7-2 and TRBJ1-1; TRBD1 might be the D (5 bases). From germline, CDR1 is SGHTA and CDR2 FQGNSA. There are 15 residues in the CDR3. Trimming took 3 bases from V and 0 from J, leaving 11 bases between them. CDR3: CASSLEGRVNTEAFF. The CDR3 DNA is TGTGCCAGCAGCTTGGAGGGACGGGTGAACACTGAAGCTTTCTTT.

Note on this clonotype: A clone one base away is much larger, so this may be a read error. The genes are TRBV7-8 and TRBJ2-1, with D perhaps matching TRBD2 (6 bases). Trimming took 5 bases from V and 4 from J, leaving 18 bases between them. The V gene's germline CDR1 is SGHVS and CDR2 FQNEAQ. The CDR3 extends over 16 amino acids. The CDR3 nucleotides read TGTGCCAGCAGCCCGGTAGCGACTAGAGTGTACAATGAGCAGTTCTTC. This translates into CASSPVATRVYNEQFF.

This clonotype showed up many times. The V gene is TRBV5-1, the J gene TRBJ2-7; the D is unclear. The CDR3 is 12 residues long. Germline CDR1 and CDR2: SGHRS and YFSETQ. V was shortened by 1 base and J by 4 bases, with 6 bases between the two germline ends. The CDR3 coding sequence is TGCGCCAGCAGCTTGACCCTTTACGAGCAGTACTTC. It translates to CASSLTLYEQYF.

This clonotype was observed a handful of times. Lacking the conserved final phenylalanine or tryptophan, this CDR3 likely reflects a read error. V and J are TRBV5-1 and TRBJ1-1; the D is unclear. Trimming removed 0 bases at V and 4 bases at J, with 7 bases between. Germline CDR1 and CDR2: SGHRS and YFSETQ. This CDR3 comprises 13 residues. CDR3: CASSLEMATEAFN. The CDR3 DNA sequence: TGCGCCAGCAGCTTGGAAATGGCCACTGAAGCTTTCAAT.

This clonotype came up many times. The chain uses TRBV5-1 and TRBJ2-2; 7 bases align to TRBD1. Trimming removed 2 bases from V and 0 bases from J; junction bases left unmatched: 4. The CDR3 totals 16 residues. The V gene's germline CDR1 is SGHRS and CDR2 YFSETQ. CDR3 nucleotide sequence: TGCGCCAGCAGCTTAACAGGGGTTCCGAACACCGGGGAGCTGTTTTTT. Amino acids: CASSLTGVPNTGELFF. The full variable domain, its missing parts supplied by reference TRBV5-1 and TRBJ2-2, is KAGVTQTPRYLIKTRGQQVTLSCSPISGHRSVSWYQQTPGQGLQFLFEYFSETQRNKGNFPGRFSGRQFSNSRSEMNVSTLELGDSALYLCASSLTGVPNTGELFFGEGSRLTVL.

This clonotype was observed at least ten times. J is TRBJ1-2 and V is TRBV5-6; D uncertain. Germline-derived CDR1 and CDR2 are SGHDT and YYEEEE. The CDR3 has 14 residues. Trimming shortened V by 3 bases and J by 4 bases, and 13 bases separated the two germline ends. CDR3 loop: CASSSGRSLYGYTF. Here the CDR3 DNA reads TGTGCCAGCAGCTCCGGACGGAGCCTCTATGGCTACACCTTC.

This clonotype was recorded at least ten times. CDR3 sequence (DNA): TGTGCCAGCAGCTTTGCGGGGGGCCCCTACGAGCAGTACTTC. It translates to CASSFAGGPYEQYF. The chain is built from TRBV7-2 and TRBJ2-7; 8 bases line up with TRBD2. Germline V gene data show CDR1 as SGHTA and CDR2 as FQGNSA. The CDR3 has 14 amino acids. The ends lost 3 bases at V and 2 bases at J; junction bases unmatched: 3.

This clonotype has only a few counts. One base away lies a much larger clone, so this may be a sequencing read error. The rearrangement links TRBV4-1 to TRBJ1-1, with D unresolved. Trimming removed 3 bases from V and 1 base from J, with 12 bases in between. Germline V gene data show CDR1 as MGHRA and CDR2 as YSYEKL. The CDR3 covers 15 residues. CDR3: CASSQVPGKNTEAFF. CDR3 nucleotides: TGCGCCAGCAGCCAGGTCCCGGGAAAGAACACTGAAGCTTTCTTT.

This clonotype was observed many times. The V gene is TRBV4-2, the J gene TRBJ2-7, with D maybe TRBD2 (7 bases). CDR3 size: 15 residues. The V gene lost 1 base and the J gene lost 3 bases, with 13 bases spanning the gap. Germline CDR1 and CDR2: LGHNA and YNFKEQ. The CDR3, as DNA: TGTGCCAGCAGCCAAGGGGCGGGGGCCCTCTACGAGCAGTACTTC. This codes for CASSQGAGALYEQYF.

This clonotype was seen ten or more times. This rearrangement joins TRBV27 to TRBJ1-6; 9 bases agree with TRBD1. J lost 5 bases, V lost 4 bases, and 3 bases had no gene match. Germline V CDR1 and CDR2: MNHEY, SMNVEV (reference sequence). CDR3 length: 15 amino acids. The CDR3 DNA reads as TGTGCCAGCAGTTCCGGACAGGGGAATAATTCACCCCTCCACTTT. Amino acid sequence: CASSSGQGNNSPLHF.

This clonotype turned up a few times. The chain combines TRBV5-1 with TRBJ1-3, with D tentatively TRBD1 (6 bases). CDR1 SGHRS and CDR2 YFSETQ come from the germline V gene. Trimming removed 4 bases from V and 0 bases from J, with 8 bases in between. The CDR3 runs 14 residues. This CDR3 is CASSAGASGNTIYF. The CDR3 DNA follows: TGCGCCAGCAGCGCGGGGGCCTCTGGAAACACCATATATTTT.

The sample holds many counts of this clonotype. This chain connects TRBV5-6 to TRBJ1-1; D possibly corresponds to TRBD1 (5 bases). Trimming left V 7 bases short and J 4 bases short, with 14 bases between. The CDR3 covers 13 residues. Germline CDR1 and CDR2: SGHDT and YYEEEE. CDR3 loop: CASGAGSGTEAFF. CDR3 nucleotides: TGTGCCAGCGGGGCGGGCAGCGGCACTGAAGCTTTCTTT.

This clonotype was seen a handful of times. The CDR3 is CASSLSQSHEQFF. Written as DNA, the CDR3 is TGTGCCAGCAGTTTATCGCAGAGTCATGAGCAGTTCTTC. This chain links TRBV27 with TRBJ2-1; D is uncertain. The germline V and J ends were trimmed by 0 bases and 8 bases, with 8 bases remaining between them. The CDR3 is 13 residues long. Germline V gives CDR1 MNHEY, CDR2 SMNVEV (reference sequence).

This clonotype was picked up many times. The rearrangement joins TRBV7-8 to TRBJ1-3, with 8 bases fitting TRBD1. With V trimmed by 3 bases and J by 3 bases, 7 bases remained unmatched. The length of the CDR3 is 16 residues. Germline V lookup: CDR1 SGHVS, CDR2 FQNEAQ. In DNA form, the CDR3 reads TGTGCCAGCAGCTTCTCGACAGGGGCAGATGGAAACACCATATATTTT. Its translation is CASSFSTGADGNTIYF.

This clonotype occurred many times. This sequence joins TRBV5-1 and TRBJ1-5, with unresolved D. Trimming pared 0 bases from V and 1 base from J, leaving 5 bases between. Germline values: CDR1 SGHRS, CDR2 YFSETQ. The CDR3 has 14 amino acids. The CDR3 coding sequence is TGCGCCAGCAGCTTGGATGGAAGCAATCAGCCCCAGCATTTT. Translating it yields CASSLDGSNQPQHF. The full variable domain, rest sourced from reference TRBV5-1 and TRBJ1-5, is KAGVTQTPRYLIKTRGQQVTLSCSPISGHRSVSWYQQTPGQGLQFLFEYFSETQRNKGNFPGRFSGRQFSNSRSEMNVSTLELGDSALYLCASSLDGSNQPQHFGDGTRLSIL.

Ten or more counts support this clonotype. The rearrangement joins TRBV5-1 to TRBJ2-3, with unresolved D. This CDR3 is built from 14 residues. V lost 6 bases and J 2 bases, leaving 13 bases between the germline ends. Germline-derived CDR1 and CDR2 are SGHRS and YFSETQ. CDR3 sequence reads: CASTDGQDTDTQYF. The CDR3 DNA sequence: TGCGCCAGCACGGACGGGCAGGACACAGATACGCAGTATTTT.

This clonotype was seen ten or more times. This rearrangement joins TRBV5-5 to TRBJ2-7; D is ambiguous. The CDR3 extends over 12 amino acids. CDR1 and CDR2 from the germline V gene are SGHKS and YYEKEE (reference sequence). V lost 4 bases to trimming and J lost 0 bases, with 5 bases between them. CDR3 region: CASSGDSYEQYF. The CDR3 region has the DNA TGTGCCAGCAGCGGGGACTCCTACGAGCAGTACTTC.

This clonotype occurred many times. The rearrangement links TRBV12-3 or TRBV12-4 to TRBJ2-7; 7 positions agree with TRBD1. J lost 5 bases, V lost 6 bases, and 16 bases had no gene match. The CDR3 is 16 amino acids. The CDR3 loop reads CASSPVGEGAKNEQYF. DNA for the CDR3: TGTGCCAGCAGCCCTGTGGGTGAGGGGGCGAAGAACGAGCAGTACTTC.

This clonotype was counted at least ten times. The chain employs TRBV7-8 and TRBJ1-5; D possibly corresponds to TRBD1 (6 bases). Germline CDR1 is SGHVS and CDR2 is FQNEAQ. Trimming removed 5 bases at V and 5 bases at J, with 13 bases between. The CDR3 has 14 residues. The chain's CDR3 is CASSRGQRHQPQHF. As DNA, the CDR3 is TGTGCCAGCAGCAGAGGACAGCGACATCAGCCCCAGCATTTT. Full variable domain (rest looked up from reference TRBV7-8 and TRBJ1-5): GAGVSQSPRYKVAKRGQDVALRCDPISGHVSLFWYQQALGQGPEFLTYFQNEAQLDKSGLPSDRFFAERPEGSVSTLKIQRTQQEDSAVYLCASSRGQRHQPQHFGDGTRLSIL.

This clonotype was recorded at least ten times. The DNA of the CDR3 is TGTGCCATCAGTGAGCCGGCGGCCCCCTTCCACGAGCAGTACTTC. Translating it yields CAISEPAAPFHEQYF. V is TRBV10-3 and J is TRBJ2-7; D uncertain. CDR3 length equals 15 residues. CDR1 and CDR2 (germline): ENHRY, SYGVKD. Trimming left V 2 bases short and J 5 bases short, with 16 bases between.

The rearrangement links TRBV7-3 to TRBJ2-2; D is possibly TRBD1 (6 bases). V was clipped by 3 bases and J by 7 bases, with 12 bases between them. The length of the CDR3 is 14 residues. CDR1 and CDR2 (germline): SGHTA, FQGTGA. In DNA form, the CDR3 reads TGTGCCAGCAGCTTCGGCAGGGGCGGCGGGGAGCTGTTTTTT. It specifies CASSFGRGGGELFF.

This clonotype was counted at least ten times. The junction shows a germline mismatch at one end, possibly a read error. This chain connects TRBV7-2 to TRBJ1-5; 10 positions agree with TRBD1. Per the germline V gene, CDR1 is SGHTA and CDR2 is FQGNSA. The CDR3 has 14 amino acids. DNA of the CDR3: TGTGCCAGCAGCCGGGACAGGGGCAATCAGCCCCAGAATTTT. Protein product: CASSRDRGNQPQNF.

This clonotype was detected many times. The CDR3 reads CSARGGSYTGELFF. In nucleotides, the CDR3 is TGCAGTGCTAGGGGGGGGTCGTACACCGGGGAGCTGTTTTTT. The chain recombines TRBV20-1 with TRBJ2-2; TRBD2 matches at 7 bases. After removal of 3 bases from V and 3 bases from J, the junction contained 4 bases not matched to a gene. There are 14 residues in the CDR3. The germline CDR1 and CDR2 sequences are DFQATT and SNEGSKA (reference sequence).

This clonotype has a count of ten or more. The chain is built from TRBV7-8 and TRBJ1-5; D is unclear. Germline V CDR1 and CDR2: SGHVS, FQNEAQ. CDR3 length equals 15 residues. The V and J ends lost 5 bases and 7 bases respectively, with 18 bases between them. CDR3 sequence (DNA): TGTGCCAGCAGCCAGAACGGTCAGACGGGGCAGCCCCAGCATTTT. This sequence encodes CASSQNGQTGQPQHF.

This clonotype was found many times. The chain uses TRBV20-1 and TRBJ1-5; the D gene is possibly TRBD1 (6 bases). Trimming took off 3 bases at V and 1 base at J, with 19 bases between the two ends. Per germline, CDR1 DFQATT and CDR2 SNEGSKA (reference sequence). The CDR3 spans 17 residues. The CDR3 bases are TGCAGTGCTAGTGGGGGCAGGGACCTTTGGAGCAATCAGCCCCAGCATTTT. Its protein product is CSASGGRDLWSNQPQHF.

This clonotype was seen ten or more times. This chain connects TRBV7-9 to TRBJ2-5; no firm D call. Trimming pared 7 bases from V and 4 bases from J, leaving 13 bases between. The germline CDR1 and CDR2 sequences are SEHNR and FQNEAQ (reference sequence). This CDR3 comprises 13 residues. CDR3 sequence reads: CASTSLEAETQYF. The CDR3 DNA reads as TGTGCCAGCACCTCCCTCGAGGCAGAGACCCAGTACTTC.

This clonotype has a count of ten or more. The junction shows a germline mismatch at one end, possibly a read error. The chain employs TRBV12-3 or TRBV12-4 and TRBJ1-5; a possible D gene is TRBD1 (5 bases). The CDR3 consists of 15 residues. In nucleotides, the CDR3 is TGTGCCAGCAGTCCCCCAGGGAGGAGGAATCAGCCCCAGAATTTT. Translated, it gives CASSPPGRRNQPQNF.